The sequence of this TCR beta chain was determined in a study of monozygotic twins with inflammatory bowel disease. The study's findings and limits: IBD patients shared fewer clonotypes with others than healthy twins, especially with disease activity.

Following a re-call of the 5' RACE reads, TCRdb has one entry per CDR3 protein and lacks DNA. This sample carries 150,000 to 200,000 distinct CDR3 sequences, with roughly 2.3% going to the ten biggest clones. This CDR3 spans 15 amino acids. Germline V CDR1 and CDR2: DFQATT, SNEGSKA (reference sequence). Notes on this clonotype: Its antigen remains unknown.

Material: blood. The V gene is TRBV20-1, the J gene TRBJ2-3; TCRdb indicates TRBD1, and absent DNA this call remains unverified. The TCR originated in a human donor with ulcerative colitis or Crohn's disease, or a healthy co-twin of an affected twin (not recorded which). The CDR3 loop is CSARARDPNTDTQYF.